These 6 T cell receptor beta chains share one sample of origin, sequenced in a study of tissue T cells after allogeneic stem cell transplantation. TCRdb's copy holds only in-frame clones and misses some; the assay was immunoSEQ multiplex PCR. The sample lists 20,000 to 25,000 clones, over 55% occurring once. Source material: spleen. The receptors stem from a female BALB/c mouse in good health. For this strain, the MHC haplotype corresponds to H2-d.

Regarding this clone: All gene names here are mouse names. The CDR3 end lies 1 residue beyond the end of the read and is filled in from the germline J gene. The V gene is TRBV2, the J gene TRBJ2-7; TRBD1 matches 8 bases. The CDR3 is 14 residues long. Germline V gene data show CDR1 as LGHNA and CDR2 as YSYQKL. J gave up 6 bases and V 1 base, and 5 bases lay outside the gene matches. The CDR3 sequence: CASSQGQGRGEQYF. The CDR3 bases that were read are TGTGCCAGCAGCCAAGGACAGGGGAGGGGTGAACAGTAC.

In its sample, this clone was seen a few times. Gene and germline names: mouse. Sequencing ends 1 residue short of the CDR3 end; the germline J gene provides the rest. The chain is built from TRBV24 and TRBJ2-7; D may be TRBD2 (6 bases). This CDR3 has 13 amino acids. Trimming stripped 3 bases from V and 3 bases from J, with 9 bases between. The V gene's germline CDR1 is KGHTA and CDR2 FRNEEI. The CDR3 reads CASSLLGSYEQYF. The DNA read from the CDR3 is TGTGCCAGCAGTCTTCTGGGGAGCTATGAACAGTAC.

A word on this clone: The gene names here belong to mouse. The read terminates 1 residue ahead of where the CDR3 ends, so the germline J gene completes it. The chain has TRBV31 and TRBJ2-5; 10 nucleotides match TRBD2. V gave up 2 bases and J gave up 5 bases; unmatched junction bases: 4. Looked up from germline, CDR1 is GKSSPN and CDR2 is SITVG. The CDR3 runs 14 residues. CDR3 loop: CAWSIRTGGDTQYF. Incomplete CDR3 DNA: TGTGCCTGGAGTATCAGGACTGGGGGAGACACCCAGTAC. Full variable domain (remainder filled in from reference TRBV31 and TRBJ2-5): AQTIHQWPVAEIKAVGSPLSLGCTIKGKSSPNLYWYWQATGGTLQQLFYSITVGQVESVVQLNLSASRPKDDQFILSTEKLLLSHSGFYLCAWSIRTGGDTQYFGPGTRLLVL.

Worth noting for this clone: Gene names are the mouse ones. The CDR3 goes on 1 residue after the read ends, and that part is filled in from the germline J gene. The V and J genes are TRBV4 and TRBJ2-5; 7 nucleotides agree with TRBD1. J was trimmed by 3 bases and V by 4 bases; bases with no gene match: 1. The CDR3 loop spans 13 amino acids. Per germline, CDR1 LGHDT and CDR2 YNNKQL (reference sequence). Incomplete CDR3 DNA: TGTGCCAGCAGCTTGACAGGGCAAGACACCCAGTAC. Its protein is CASSLTGQDTQY. The complete CDR3 reads CASSLTGQDTQYF.

Concerning this clone itself: Any gene name here is a mouse gene name. The CDR3 is cut off 1 residue early in the read; its end comes from the germline J gene. The chain is built from TRBV13-2 and TRBJ2-4, with 8 bases aligning to TRBD1. After removal of 3 bases from V and 1 base from J, the junction contained 4 bases not matched to a gene. The CDR3 runs 15 residues. The germline V gene has CDR1 NNHNN and CDR2 SYGAGS (reference sequence). The CDR3 region is CASGVTGEGQNTLYF. CDR3 DNA, as far as it was read: TGTGCCAGCGGTGTGACAGGGGAGGGTCAAAACACCTTGTAC.

With respect to this clone: Mouse germline and gene names are used. The read is 1 residue too short to cover the CDR3 end, so that end is filled in from the germline J gene. V is TRBV5 and J is TRBJ2-5; D might be TRBD1 (6 bases). CDR3 length equals 14 residues. Germline V gene lookup returns CDR1 LGHNA and CDR2 YNLKQL (reference sequence). Trimming removed 0 bases at V and 5 bases at J, with 9 bases between. CDR3 sequence: CASSQDGRGDTQYF. Partial CDR3 DNA: TGTGCCAGCAGCCAAGATGGCAGGGGAGACACCCAGTAC.